Presented here are 32 T cell receptor beta chains from one specimen sequenced in a study of shared clonotypes between healthy human individuals. Assay: immunoSEQ multiplex PCR; the TCRdb copy retains only in-frame clones and omits some. The sample lists about 820,000 clones, around 92% occurring once. Positively selected for CCR7, the CD45RO-negative cells used as naive CD8 cells excluded terminally differentiated effector memory CD45RA+ cells. Sequencing used naive CD8+ T cells sorted from blood. The receptors were sampled from a man aged 25 to 40 in good health.

The V call is TRBV27, the J call TRBJ2-3; D is unclear. Between the trimmed V and J ends, which lost 5 bases and 2 bases, there was a span of 5 bases. The CDR3 length is 12 residues. CDR1 is MNHEY and CDR2 is SMNVEV in the germline V gene (reference sequence). The CDR3 here is CASSQDTDTQYF. Written as DNA, the CDR3 is TGTGCCAGCAGTCAAGACACAGATACGCAGTATTTT.

This clone was recorded at least ten times. The V call is TRBV10-1, the J call TRBJ2-2, with D possibly being TRBD2 (6 bases). The germline CDR1 and CDR2 sequences are WNHNN and SYGVQD (reference sequence). The length of the CDR3 is 15 residues. The V gene lost 6 bases and the J gene lost 0 bases, with 11 bases spanning the gap. The CDR3 region has the DNA TGCGCCAGCAGCCGGGACTCCGCGAACACCGGGGAGCTGTTTTTT. This gives the protein CASSRDSANTGELFF.

The V gene is TRBV29-1, the J gene TRBJ2-1, with 8 bases identical to TRBD1. The CDR3 contains 15 residues. V was clipped by 2 bases and J by 5 bases; unmatched bases: 8. CDR1 is SQVTM, CDR2 ANQGSEA, per germline. CDR3 sequence: CSVEIPDREHNEQFF. The CDR3 DNA follows: TGCAGCGTTGAAATTCCGGACAGGGAACACAATGAGCAGTTCTTC.

The chain has TRBV2 and TRBJ1-3; 8 bases are shared with TRBD1. V was pared by 7 bases and J by 0 bases, with 2 bases of the junction left unmatched. The CDR3 loop spans 14 amino acids. Looked up from germline, CDR1 is SNHLY and CDR2 is FYNNEI. CDR3 loop: CASKQGASGNTIYF. As DNA, the CDR3 is TGTGCCAGCAAGCAGGGGGCCTCTGGAAACACCATATATTTT.

The chain joins TRBV21-1 to TRBJ1-4; the D call of TRBD1 is as the table states it, not checked on the DNA. TRBV21-1 is labeled a pseudogene. The CDR3 is 17 residues long. The CDR3 loop reads CASSTGQGTSTNEKLFF. The CDR3 nucleotides are TGTGCCAGCAGCACCGGACAGGGGACGTCAACTAATGAAAAACTGTTTTTT.

The chain recombines TRBV7-8 with TRBJ2-5, with 10 bases identical to TRBD2. This CDR3 is 17 amino acids long. Germline trimming cut 6 bases from V and 5 bases from J; bases unmatched to any gene: 15. Germline V CDR1 and CDR2: SGHVS, FQNEAQ. CDR3 sequence reads: CASSQGLAGVVGETQYF. CDR3 nucleotide sequence: TGTGCCAGCAGTCAGGGGCTAGCGGGAGTGGTTGGGGAGACCCAGTACTTC.

The V and J genes are TRBV28 and TRBJ2-3; 10 bases agree with TRBD2. The length of the CDR3 is 15 residues. Germline assignment: CDR1 MDHEN and CDR2 SYDVKM. V lost 6 bases, J lost 3 bases, and 6 bases stayed unmatched. The CDR3 coding sequence is TGTGCCAGCAGCGCTAGCGGGAGTCTGACAGATACGCAGTATTTT. This encodes CASSASGSLTDTQYF. The complete variable domain, with remaining parts taken from reference TRBV28 and TRBJ2-3, reads DVKVTQSSRYLVKRTGEKVFLECVQDMDHENMFWYRQDPGLGLRLIYFSYDVKMKEKGDIPEGYSVSREKKERFSLILESASTNQTSMYLCASSASGSLTDTQYFGPGTRLTVL.

The chain joins TRBV5-1 to TRBJ1-4; no reliable D call. This CDR3 is built from 15 residues. V lost 6 bases and J 1 base, leaving 13 bases between the germline ends. Looked up from germline, CDR1 is SGHRS and CDR2 is YFSETQ. As DNA, the CDR3 is TGCGCCAGCATCCCCCTTCCAGGAACTAATGAAAAACTGTTTTTT. The encoded protein is CASIPLPGTNEKLFF.

The chain is built from TRBV7-9 and TRBJ2-7, with a tentative D call TRBD2 (6 bases). Between the trimmed V and J ends, which lost 5 bases and 6 bases, there was a span of 17 bases. The CDR3 sequence is 14 residues long. Germline V gives CDR1 SEHNR, CDR2 FQNEAQ (reference sequence). The CDR3: CASSPPTSWGEQYF. CDR3 bases: TGTGCCAGCAGCCCTCCGACTAGTTGGGGCGAGCAGTACTTC.

This clone was detected once. The chain carries TRBV11-2 and TRBJ2-2; D gene unclear. The CDR3 loop spans 18 amino acids. Germline V gene data show CDR1 as SGHAT and CDR2 as FQNNGV. V gave up 6 bases and J gave up 1 base, with 21 bases separating them. CDR3 sequence (DNA): TGTGCCAGCAGGCTGTCCTCGGTGAGGAAAGTGAACACCGGGGAGCTGTTTTTT. It specifies CASRLSSVRKVNTGELFF.

In this sample, this clone turned up once. The chain carries TRBV13 and TRBJ2-1; unclear D gene. The CDR3 sequence is 13 residues long. CDR1 is PRHDT and CDR2 is FYEKMQ in the germline V gene (reference sequence). V lost 1 base, J lost 7 bases, and 8 bases lay in between. The CDR3 protein is CASSLDSTNEQFF. CDR3 DNA sequence: TGTGCCAGCAGCTTAGATAGTACGAATGAGCAGTTCTTC.

This CDR3 is CASSSLAGDLTDTQYF. CDR3 coding DNA: TGTGCCAGCAGCTCTCTAGCGGGAGACCTCACAGATACGCAGTATTTT. The chain has TRBV11-3 and TRBJ2-3; TRBD2 matches at 10 bases. The V gene end was trimmed by 4 bases and the J gene end by 2 bases; junction bases not matched to a gene: 6. The CDR3 covers 16 residues. Germline V lookup: CDR1 SGHNT, CDR2 YENEEA.

This clone was detected only once. The chain is built from TRBV16 and TRBJ2-7; D not resolved. Deletions cut 4 bases from V and 2 bases from J, with 9 bases between. The germline CDR1 and CDR2 sequences are KGHSY and FQNENV. CDR3 length: 13 amino acids. The CDR3 sequence is CASSLLTAYEQYF. The CDR3 coding sequence is TGTGCCAGCAGCCTCCTCACAGCCTACGAGCAGTACTTC.

The DNA of the CDR3 is TGTGCCAGCAGCTTAGTAGGTGAGGCGTCGCGGGAGGGGCGTCGCAATGAGCAGTTCTTC. Translation gives CASSLVGEASREGRRNEQFF. The chain employs TRBV13 and TRBJ2-1; 9 bases map to TRBD2. CDR1 is PRHDT, CDR2 FYEKMQ, per germline (reference sequence). V was pared by 1 base and J by 6 bases, with 19 bases of the junction left unmatched. This CDR3 is 20 amino acids long.

V gene TRBV1 combines with J gene TRBJ2-7; TRBD2 is the table's D call, not checked against the DNA. TRBV1 is a documented pseudogene. The CDR3 extends over 16 amino acids. The CDR3 here is CTSSHLTSGSSYEQYF. The CDR3 region has the DNA TGCACCAGCAGCCACCTTACTAGCGGGAGCTCCTACGAGCAGTACTTC.

This sequence joins TRBV27 and TRBJ2-7, with unresolved D. CDR3 length equals 12 residues. V was pared by 8 bases and J by 4 bases, with 12 bases between. Germline loops: CDR1 MNHEY, CDR2 SMNVEV (reference sequence). The CDR3 here is CASGSFGYEQYF. CDR3 DNA: TGTGCCAGCGGTTCATTCGGGTACGAGCAGTACTTC.

The sample holds one count of this clone. Additional DNA sequences in this sample encode the identical CDR3. The chain carries TRBV19 and TRBJ2-7; no firm D call. There are 14 residues in the CDR3. The germline V gene has CDR1 LNHDA and CDR2 SQIVND (reference sequence). V gave up 1 base and J gave up 2 bases, with 9 bases separating them. The CDR3 region has the DNA TGTGCCAGTAGTATAGGTGACTTGACCTACGAGCAGTACTTC. Amino acid sequence: CASSIGDLTYEQYF.

This clone was observed a single time. The chain carries TRBV5-1 and TRBJ1-2; tentative D call: TRBD1 (5 bases). Germline values: CDR1 SGHRS, CDR2 YFSETQ. Trimming left V 0 bases short and J 0 bases short, with 12 bases between. This CDR3 spans 16 amino acids. The CDR3 bases are TGCGCCAGCAGCTTGGTGCAGGGAGGGCCTAACTATGGCTACACCTTC. Protein sequence: CASSLVQGGPNYGYTF.

The chain recombines TRBV6-6 with TRBJ1-1, with TRBD1 identical over 7 bases. The germline V gene has CDR1 MNHNY and CDR2 SVGAGI (reference sequence). This CDR3 spans 14 amino acids. The V and J ends lost 6 bases and 0 bases, in that order; junction bases with no gene match: 4. CDR3 sequence reads: CASSYRGMNTEAFF. Here the CDR3 DNA reads TGTGCCAGCAGCTACAGGGGCATGAACACTGAAGCTTTCTTT.

The rearrangement joins TRBV13 to TRBJ2-1, with D perhaps TRBD2 (6 bases). Germline V gives CDR1 PRHDT, CDR2 FYEKMQ (reference sequence). The ends were cut back, 1 base at V and 3 bases at J, with 13 bases in the middle. The CDR3 runs to 16 residues. CDR3 amino acids: CASSLVDSGDYNEQFF. The DNA of the CDR3 is TGTGCCAGCAGCTTAGTCGATAGCGGAGACTACAATGAGCAGTTCTTC.

The V and J genes are TRBV7-6 and TRBJ1-3; D ambiguous. V was trimmed by 1 base and J by 2 bases, leaving 12 bases between them. The germline gives CDR1 SGHVS, CDR2 FNYEAQ. The CDR3 sequence is 16 residues long. The CDR3 sequence is CASSLGAFGAGNTIYF. Here the CDR3 DNA reads TGTGCCAGCAGCTTAGGTGCTTTTGGGGCTGGAAACACCATATATTTT.

The chain links TRBV9 to TRBJ2-1; 14 nucleotides align to TRBD2. Germline lookup yields CDR1 SGDLS and CDR2 YYNGEE. V shed 2 bases and J 12 bases; nucleotides not matched to a gene: 4. The CDR3 contains 14 residues. For the CDR3, the DNA is TGTGCCAGCAGCGTTGGACTAGCGGGAGGCTTGCAGTTCTTC. This sequence encodes CASSVGLAGGLQFF.

The V gene is TRBV27, the J gene TRBJ1-3; no reliable D call. Germline CDR1 and CDR2: MNHEY and SMNVEV (reference sequence). The germline V and J ends were trimmed by 0 bases and 4 bases, with 7 bases remaining between them. The CDR3 extends over 14 amino acids. The CDR3 protein is CASSLSGYGNTIYF. In DNA, the CDR3 is TGTGCCAGCAGTTTATCAGGGTACGGAAACACCATATATTTT.

V usage is TRBV5-4 and J usage is TRBJ1-3; tentative D call: TRBD1 (6 bases). Trimming stripped 4 bases from V and 2 bases from J, with 10 bases between. Germline CDR1 and CDR2: SGHNT and YYREEE (reference sequence). The CDR3 runs 14 residues. The CDR3 region is CASSRTGPGNTIYF. Written as DNA, the CDR3 is TGTGCCAGCAGCCGAACAGGGCCTGGAAACACCATATATTTT.

In its sample, this clone was seen once. The chain links TRBV5-1 to TRBJ2-7; 9 bases fit TRBD1. The CDR3 consists of 14 residues. V was pared by 7 bases and J by 4 bases, with 9 bases of the junction left unmatched. Germline V gene sequence: CDR1 SGHRS, CDR2 YFSETQ. The CDR3 sequence is CASGTGTGSYEQYF. The CDR3 DNA reads TGCGCCAGCGGCACCGGGACAGGGTCTTACGAGCAGTACTTC.

The chain links TRBV5-4 to TRBJ1-5; the match to TRBD1 covers 7 bases. The germline CDR1 and CDR2 sequences are SGHNT and YYREEE (reference sequence). This CDR3 has 15 amino acids. V shed 4 bases, J shed 4 bases, and the junction held 8 bases outside the gene matches. DNA for the CDR3: TGTGCCAGCAGCATCGGGACAGACGAAAATCAGCCCCAGCATTTT. Encoded protein: CASSIGTDENQPQHF. Full variable domain (remainder filled in from reference TRBV5-4 and TRBJ1-5): ETGVTQSPTHLIKTRGQQVTLRCSSQSGHNTVSWYQQALGQGPQFIFQYYREEENGRGNFPPRFSGLQFPNYSSELNVNALELDDSALYLCASSIGTDENQPQHFGDGTRLSIL.

The chain joins TRBV2 to TRBJ1-2; D is ambiguous. The germline V gene encodes CDR1 SNHLY and CDR2 FYNNEI. The CDR3 is 14 amino acids. The V and J ends lost 1 base and 2 bases respectively, with 8 bases between them. The CDR3 DNA sequence: TGTGCCAGCAGTGAAGGCGCATCCAACTATGGCTACACCTTC. Protein sequence: CASSEGASNYGYTF.

The V gene is TRBV2, the J gene TRBJ2-5; TRBD2 aligns across 8 bases. The CDR3 loop spans 16 amino acids. V was clipped by 1 base and J by 3 bases; unmatched bases: 7. The germline CDR1 and CDR2 sequences are SNHLY and FYNNEI. The CDR3 sequence: CASSEGTGRVEETQYF. The CDR3 bases are TGTGCCAGCAGTGAAGGGACCGGGAGGGTTGAAGAGACCCAGTACTTC. The full variable domain, in which reference TRBV2 and TRBJ2-5 provide the parts outside the CDR3, is EPEVTQTPSHQVTQMGQEVILRCVPISNHLYFYWYRQILGQKVEFLVSFYNNEISEKSEIFDDQFSVERPDGSNFTLKIRSTKLEDSAMYFCASSEGTGRVEETQYFGPGTRLLVL.

As DNA, the CDR3 is TGTGCCAGCAGCCAGTCCAGCGGGAACACCGGGGAGCTGTTTTTT. Protein: CASSQSSGNTGELFF. The chain couples TRBV11-2 to TRBJ2-2; D perhaps matches TRBD2 (5 bases). There are 15 residues in the CDR3. V was pared by 5 bases and J by 1 base, with 11 bases between. CDR1 and CDR2 from the germline V gene are SGHAT and FQNNGV.

The chain is built from TRBV7-8 and TRBJ2-7; D might be TRBD2 (6 bases). The CDR3 runs 15 residues. In germline, CDR1 is SGHVS, CDR2 FQNEAQ. V lost 6 bases, J lost 5 bases, and 20 bases lay in between. This chain's CDR3 is CASSPPLGGMDEQYF. The CDR3 bases are TGTGCCAGCAGTCCCCCCCTGGGCGGGATGGACGAGCAGTACTTC.

The genes are TRBV29-1 and TRBJ2-5; 10 positions match TRBD1. The CDR3 totals 17 residues. The V gene's germline CDR1 is SQVTM and CDR2 ANQGSEA. Losses at the gene ends were 0 bases for V and 0 bases for J; bases not matched to a gene: 7. The CDR3, as DNA: TGCAGCGTTGAAGATTTAGGGACAGGGGACTACCAAGAGACCCAGTACTTC. It yields the protein CSVEDLGTGDYQETQYF.

The chain recombines TRBV5-6 with TRBJ2-5; TRBD2 matches at 9 bases. Germline V CDR1 and CDR2: SGHDT, YYEEEE. V gave up 0 bases and J gave up 8 bases; unmatched junction bases: 5. There are 14 residues in the CDR3. CDR3: CASSLEEREETQYF. CDR3 DNA: TGTGCCAGCAGCTTGGAGGAGCGGGAGGAAACCCAGTACTTC. Based on the CDR3 plus reference TRBV5-6 and TRBJ2-5, the full variable domain is DAGVTQSPTHLIKTRGQQVTLRCSPKSGHDTVSWYQQALGQGPQFIFQYYEEEERQRGNFPDRFSGHQFPNYSSELNVNALLLGDSALYLCASSLEEREETQYFGPGTRLLVL.